This T cell receptor (beta chain) derives from a study of blood T cell repertoires in COVID-19. Study as a whole: Whether acute or convalescent, the COVID-19 samples came from the United States, Italy and Spain. PBMCs, B-cell-depleted T cells, or T cells were the source of the cDNA or gDNA that made up the material.

Trimming took 4 bases from V and 4 from J, leaving 14 bases between them. In germline, CDR1 is MDHEN, CDR2 SYDVKM. There are 15 residues in the CDR3. The repertoire was sequenced with immunoSEQ multiplex PCR; TCRdb's copy has only in-frame clones and lacks some. The sample includes 150,000 to 180,000 clones, 70% to 85% of them seen just once. Sequenced: peripheral blood. The TCR sequence derives from a woman aged 60-75 years with acute or convalescent COVID-19. The V and J genes are TRBV28 and TRBJ2-1; a weak D match, TRBD1 (6 bases). The CDR3 coding sequence is TGTGCCAGCAGTTCCCCCGGGACAATATACAATGAGCAGTTCTTC. Its protein is CASSSPGTIYNEQFF.